This TCR beta chain was profiled in a study of T cells in Graves' hyperthyroidism and ophthalmopathy. Ophthalmopathy patients all had a Clinical Activity Score of at least 3, a NOSPECS grade of at least 4 and disease under 3 months old. Diagnoses were established using clinical symptoms, serum thyroxine and TRAb, thyroid ultrasound and orbital computed tomography. PBMCs came from 10 ml fresh peripheral blood. This clonotype was recorded at least ten times. This CDR3 spans 14 amino acids. Trimming left V 6 bases short and J 6 bases short, with 14 bases between. RNA transcripts provided the source from which TCR beta CDR3 regions were amplified. HTBI primers were employed in a first-round RT-PCR of the TCR CDR3. TCRdb redid the calling of the multiplex PCR reads with MiXCR, one entry per CDR3 protein. The sample comprises some 350,000 distinct CDR3 sequences, around 15% of which are singletons, and 30% to 35% rests with the top ten.

Sequenced input: blood. This TCR came from a woman aged 40 to 50 with Graves' ophthalmopathy. V and J are TRBV12-3 or TRBV12-4 and TRBJ2-2, with D unresolved. The DNA for the CDR3 is TGTGCCAGCAGGCAGGAGTTTTTGGCCGGGGAGCTGTTTTTT. This sequence encodes CASRQEFLAGELFF.